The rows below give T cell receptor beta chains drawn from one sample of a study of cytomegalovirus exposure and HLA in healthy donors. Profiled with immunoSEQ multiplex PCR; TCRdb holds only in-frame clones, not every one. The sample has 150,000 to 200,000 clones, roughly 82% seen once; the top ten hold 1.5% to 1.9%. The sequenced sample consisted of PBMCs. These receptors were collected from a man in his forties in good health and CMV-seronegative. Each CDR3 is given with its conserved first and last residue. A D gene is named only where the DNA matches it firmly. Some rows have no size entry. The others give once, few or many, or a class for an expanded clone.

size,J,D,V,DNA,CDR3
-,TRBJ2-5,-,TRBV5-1,TGCGCCAGCAGCTTGGTTAGGGCCAAAGGACAGGAGACCCAGTACTTC,CASSLVRAKGQETQYF
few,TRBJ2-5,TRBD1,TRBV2,TGTGCCAGGGACAGGGGTGGGAAGACCCAGTACTTC,CARDRGGKTQYF
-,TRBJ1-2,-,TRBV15,TGTGCCACCAGCAGAGATCAGCAGGGATCCTCCTATGGCTACACCTTC,CATSRDQQGSSYGYTF
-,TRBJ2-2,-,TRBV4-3,TGCGCCAGCAGCCAAGATCGTGGTAGCCCCCCCGGGGAGCTGTTTTTT,CASSQDRGSPPGELFF
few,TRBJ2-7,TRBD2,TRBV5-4,TGTGCCAGCAGTCCTGGGACTAGCGGACCCTACGAGCAGTACTTC,CASSPGTSGPYEQYF
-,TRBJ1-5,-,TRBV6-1,TGTGCCAGCAGGGAAGGACCGAACGGGGGTCAGCCCCAGCATTTT,CASREGPNGGQPQHF
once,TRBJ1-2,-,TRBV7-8,TGTGCCAGCAGCTCCATCAGGGGTGGCTACACCTTC,CASSSIRGGYTF
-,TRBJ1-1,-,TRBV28,TGTGCCAGCAGCTTCACGGGACATTTGAACACTGAAGCTTTCTTT,CASSFTGHLNTEAFF
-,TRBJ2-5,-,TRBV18,TGTGCCAGCTCAACCGGGACTTTACCCCTCATTGGGGAAGAGACCCAGTACTTC,CASSTGTLPLIGEETQYF
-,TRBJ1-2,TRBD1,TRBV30,TGTGCCTGTATACCTGGGGACAGGGGAAAATCCTATGGCTACACCTTC,CACIPGDRGKSYGYTF
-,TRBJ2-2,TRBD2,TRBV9,TGTGCCAGCAGCGTCCGGGGCCTACGGGGGGGCACCGGGGAGCTGTTTTTT,CASSVRGLRGGTGELFF
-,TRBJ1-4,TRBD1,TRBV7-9,TGTGCCAGCAGCTTTGGGACAGGGGGAGAGGAAAAACTGTTTTTT,CASSFGTGGEEKLFF
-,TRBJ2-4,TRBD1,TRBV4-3,TGCGCCAGCAGCCGGGGACAGAATGAAAACATTCAGTACTTC,CASSRGQNENIQYF
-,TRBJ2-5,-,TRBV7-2,TGTGCCAGCAGCTCTAGGCGGCAGGGCGAGACCCAGTACTTC,CASSSRRQGETQYF
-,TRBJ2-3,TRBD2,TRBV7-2,TGTGCCAGCAGCTTAGGGTCCAGCGGGGGGGCTAAGGCGCAGTATTTT,CASSLGSSGGAKAQYF
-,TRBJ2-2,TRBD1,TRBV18,TGTGCCAGCTCTCAACAGGGGGCGCATATCACCGGGGAGCTGTTTTTT,CASSQQGAHITGELFF
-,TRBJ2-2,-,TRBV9,TGTGCCAGCAGCCGACACGTCGGAGGGACCGGGGAGCTGTTTTTT,CASSRHVGGTGELFF
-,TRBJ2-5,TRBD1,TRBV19,TGTGCCAGTAGTATAGACAGGGGGCAGAGAGAGACCCAGTACTTC,CASSIDRGQRETQYF
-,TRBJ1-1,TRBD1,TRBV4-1,TGCGCCAGCAGCCAATTGATATTTAACAGGGGGCCGATGAACACTGAAGCTTTCTTT,CASSQLIFNRGPMNTEAFF
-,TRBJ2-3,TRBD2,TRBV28,TGTGCCAGCAGCTACTATCGGGGGGGCCGTTGGGATACGCAGTATTTT,CASSYYRGGRWDTQYF
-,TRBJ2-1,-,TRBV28,TGTGCCAGCAGCTTTGGACAGAGCTCCTACAATGAGCAGTTCTTC,CASSFGQSSYNEQFF
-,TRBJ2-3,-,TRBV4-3,TGCGCCAGCAGCCAAGACCGTGGCTGGAGGGGACGCACAGATACGCAGTATTTT,CASSQDRGWRGRTDTQYF
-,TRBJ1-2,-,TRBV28,TGTGCCAGCAGTACCCAGACGGGGGGCTCTAACTATGGCTACACCTTC,CASSTQTGGSNYGYTF
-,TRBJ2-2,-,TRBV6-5,TGTGCCAGTGGGGAGAGGGTCGGGGAGCTGTTTTTT,CASGERVGELFF
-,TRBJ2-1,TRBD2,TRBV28,TGTGCCAGCAGTCCTACGGGACTAGCGGACAATGAGCAGTTCTTC,CASSPTGLADNEQFF
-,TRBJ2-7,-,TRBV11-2,TGTGCCAGCAGCTTAGAAAACAGGCCGTCCTACGAGCAGTACTTC,CASSLENRPSYEQYF
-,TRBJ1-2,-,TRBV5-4,TGTGCCAGCAGCGGCGGGGGGGCGTTAAACTATGGCTACACCTTC,CASSGGGALNYGYTF
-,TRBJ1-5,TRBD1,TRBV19,TGTGCCAGTAGTATAGATCCAGACAGGGGAATTCGCAATCAGCCCCAGCATTTT,CASSIDPDRGIRNQPQHF
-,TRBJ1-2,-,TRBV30,TGTGCCTCGACGATGAGGGCACAGGGTCCGGCTAACTATGGCTACACCTTC,CASTMRAQGPANYGYTF
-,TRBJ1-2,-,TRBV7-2,TGTGCCAGCAGCTTAGGAAGGGGGGGTGGCTACACCTTC,CASSLGRGGGYTF
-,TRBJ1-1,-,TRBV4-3,TGCGCCAGCAGCCAAGACCGACAGGACGCAGCTTTCTTT,CASSQDRQDAAFF
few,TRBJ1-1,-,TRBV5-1,TGCGCCAGCAGCTTGGACAGCAACACTGAAGCTTTCTTT,CASSLDSNTEAFF
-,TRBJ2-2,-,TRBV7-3,TGTGCCAGCAGCTTTGGATCCCGCGGGCACACCGGGGAGCTGTTTTTT,CASSFGSRGHTGELFF
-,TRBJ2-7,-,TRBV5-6,TGTGCCAGCAGCTTAACAGGAATCTACGAGCAGTACTTC,CASSLTGIYEQYF
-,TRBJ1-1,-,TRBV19,TGTGCCAGTAGTCGATCAGAGGTGGGGAACACTGAAGCTTTCTTT,CASSRSEVGNTEAFF
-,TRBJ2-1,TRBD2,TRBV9,TGTGCCAGCAGCGTAGTGGGTAGCGGGGCTCTCAATGAGCAGTTCTTC,CASSVVGSGALNEQFF
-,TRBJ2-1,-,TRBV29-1,TGCAGCTCGATCGGGGGAACCTACAATGAGCAGTTCTTC,CSSIGGTYNEQFF
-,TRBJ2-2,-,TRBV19,TGTGCCAGTAACCTCGGAGCTGCCGGGGAGCTGTTTTTT,CASNLGAAGELFF
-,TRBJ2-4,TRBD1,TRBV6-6,TGTGCCAGCAGCCGGGACAGGGGGCCGAGTAACATTCAGTACTTC,CASSRDRGPSNIQYF
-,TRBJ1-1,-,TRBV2,TGTGCCAGCAGTCCCCGCGCACTCATGAACACTGAAGCTTTCTTT,CASSPRALMNTEAFF
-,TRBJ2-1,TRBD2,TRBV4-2,TGTGCCAGCAGCCAGAACCTTCAAGCGGGGGGCCGGGAGCAGTTCTTC,CASSQNLQAGGREQFF
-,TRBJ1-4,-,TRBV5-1,TGCGCCAGCAGCCTCGGGGTGGCTAATGAAAAACTGTTTTTT,CASSLGVANEKLFF
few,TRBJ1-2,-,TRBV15,TGTGCCACCAGCAGCCGGGGGAAATATGGCTACACCTTC,CATSSRGKYGYTF
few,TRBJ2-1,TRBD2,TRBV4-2,TGTGCCAGCAGCCAAGACCCGGGGGGAGAGGGCTACAATGAGCAGTTCTTC,CASSQDPGGEGYNEQFF
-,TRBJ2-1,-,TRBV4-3,TGCGCCAGCAGCCAAGATCGAGCTGATGAGCAGTTCTTC,CASSQDRADEQFF
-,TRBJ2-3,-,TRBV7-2,TGTGCCAGCAGCTTAATGCGGTCAGATACGCAGTATTTT,CASSLMRSDTQYF
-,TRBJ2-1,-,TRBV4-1,TGCGCCAGCAGCGGGGGCAGGGGGCAGTTCTTC,CASSGGRGQFF
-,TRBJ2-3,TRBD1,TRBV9,TGTGCCAGCAGCGTTCAGGGACAGGCCCATGGGGATACGCAGTATTTT,CASSVQGQAHGDTQYF
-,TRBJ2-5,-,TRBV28,TGTGCCAGCAGTGAGGATTTTTTGGGGACCCAGTACTTC,CASSEDFLGTQYF
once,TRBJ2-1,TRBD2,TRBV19,TGTGCCAGTAGTAAGACTAGCGGGGGGGGATCGGCTGAGCAGTTCTTC,CASSKTSGGGSAEQFF
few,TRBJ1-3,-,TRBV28,TGTGCCAGCAGTCCCCCCGTTGGGCAGGGTGGAAACACCATATATTTT,CASSPPVGQGGNTIYF
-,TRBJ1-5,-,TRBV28,TGTGCCAGCAGGCACCGACCCCGGGAGAATCAGCCCCAGCATTTT,CASRHRPRENQPQHF
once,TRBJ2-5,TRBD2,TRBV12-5,TGTGCTAGTGGTTTAGGGACTAGCGGGAGTAATGGAGAGACCCAGTACTTC,CASGLGTSGSNGETQYF
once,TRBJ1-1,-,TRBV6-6,TGTGCCAGCAGTTACGAGGGGAACACTGAAGCTTTCTTT,CASSYEGNTEAFF
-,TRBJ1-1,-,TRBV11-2,TGTGCCAGCAGCTTATATCCGAACACTGAAGCTTTCTTT,CASSLYPNTEAFF
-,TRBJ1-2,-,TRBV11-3,TGTGCCAGCAGCTTAGGCGGGGACTATGGCTACACCTTC,CASSLGGDYGYTF
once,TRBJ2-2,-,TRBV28,TGTGCCAGCAGTTTACCTCCAGGGAACGCCGGGGAGCTGTTTTTT,CASSLPPGNAGELFF